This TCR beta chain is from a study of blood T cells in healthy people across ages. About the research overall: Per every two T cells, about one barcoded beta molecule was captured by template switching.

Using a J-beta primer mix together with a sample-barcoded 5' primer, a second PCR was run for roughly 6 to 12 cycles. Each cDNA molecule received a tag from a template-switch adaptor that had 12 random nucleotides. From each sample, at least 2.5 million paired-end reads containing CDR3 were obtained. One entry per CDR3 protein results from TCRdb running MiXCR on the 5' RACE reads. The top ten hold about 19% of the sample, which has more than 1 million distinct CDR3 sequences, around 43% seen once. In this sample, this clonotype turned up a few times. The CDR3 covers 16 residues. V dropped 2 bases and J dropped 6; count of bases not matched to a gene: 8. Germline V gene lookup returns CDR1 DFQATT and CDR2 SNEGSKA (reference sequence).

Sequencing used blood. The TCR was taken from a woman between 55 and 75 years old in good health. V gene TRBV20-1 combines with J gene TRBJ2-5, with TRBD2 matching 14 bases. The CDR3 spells CSARRGTSGRSQTQYF. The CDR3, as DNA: TGCAGTGCTAGACGCGGGACTAGCGGGAGATCGCAGACCCAGTACTTC.